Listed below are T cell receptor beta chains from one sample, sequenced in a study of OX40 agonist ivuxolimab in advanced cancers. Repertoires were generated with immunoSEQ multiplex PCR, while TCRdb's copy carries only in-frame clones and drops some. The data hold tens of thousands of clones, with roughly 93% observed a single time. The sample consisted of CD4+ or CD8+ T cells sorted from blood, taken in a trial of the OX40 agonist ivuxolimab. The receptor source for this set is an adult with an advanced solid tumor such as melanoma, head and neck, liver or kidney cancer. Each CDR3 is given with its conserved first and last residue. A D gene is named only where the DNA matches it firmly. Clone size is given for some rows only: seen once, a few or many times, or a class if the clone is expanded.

cdr3_nt: TGTGCCAGCAGCTCCTTGCCGGACAGGGAGGCTGAAGCTTTCTTT; cdr3_aa: CASSSLPDREAEAFF; j_call: TRBJ1-1; v_call: TRBV5-6; clone_size: NA; d_call: TRBD1
cdr3_nt: TGTGCCAGTAGTACCCAGGGAGGGATCACTACCTACGAGCAGTACTTC; cdr3_aa: CASSTQGGITTYEQYF; j_call: TRBJ2-7; v_call: TRBV19; clone_size: NA; d_call: TRBD2
cdr3_nt: TGCGCCAGCAGCTTAGGGACGGACAGCGCTGAAAAACTGTTTTTT; cdr3_aa: CASSLGTDSAEKLFF; j_call: TRBJ1-4; v_call: TRBV5-1; clone_size: NA; d_call: NA
cdr3_nt: TGTGCCAGCAGAAGACCGGGACAGGGGAATTCACCCCTCCACTTT; cdr3_aa: CASRRPGQGNSPLHF; j_call: TRBJ1-6; v_call: TRBV6-9; clone_size: NA; d_call: TRBD1
cdr3_nt: TGTGCCAGCAGCGGGACTTCACAGGGACGCATAATGAACACTGAAGCTTTCTTT; cdr3_aa: CASSGTSQGRIMNTEAFF; j_call: TRBJ1-1; v_call: TRBV7-9; clone_size: few; d_call: NA
cdr3_nt: TGTGCCAGCAGTTACCCCGGGGGGCCCCAGCATTTT; cdr3_aa: CASSYPGGPQHF; j_call: TRBJ1-5; v_call: TRBV6-5; clone_size: NA; d_call: NA
cdr3_nt: TGCGCCAGCAGTCGGTCCTGTAACGGTCACAATGAGCAGTTCTTC; cdr3_aa: CASSRSCNGHNEQFF; j_call: TRBJ2-1; v_call: TRBV23-1; clone_size: NA; d_call: NA
cdr3_nt: TGTGCCAGCAGCTCAGGGCAGGGTTACACTGAAGCTTTCTTT; cdr3_aa: CASSSGQGYTEAFF; j_call: TRBJ1-1; v_call: TRBV7-8; clone_size: once; d_call: NA
cdr3_nt: TGTGCCAGCAGTTACACAAGGGCTGGAAACACCATATATTTT; cdr3_aa: CASSYTRAGNTIYF; j_call: TRBJ1-3; v_call: TRBV6-5; clone_size: NA; d_call: NA
cdr3_nt: TGTGCCAGTAAGGACGGACTTAGCACAGATACGCAGTATTTT; cdr3_aa: CASKDGLSTDTQYF; j_call: TRBJ2-3; v_call: TRBV19; clone_size: NA; d_call: NA
cdr3_nt: TGCGCCAGCAGCTTGGAGCCAGCGGGCATTACAGATACGCAGTATTTT; cdr3_aa: CASSLEPAGITDTQYF; j_call: TRBJ2-3; v_call: TRBV5-1; clone_size: NA; d_call: NA
cdr3_nt: TGTGCCAGCAGCTCCCGGGAGACAGATACGCAGTATTTT; cdr3_aa: CASSSRETDTQYF; j_call: TRBJ2-3; v_call: TRBV4-2; clone_size: NA; d_call: NA
cdr3_nt: TGTGCCACCAGTACCGGGACATCGAGCTACACAGATACGCAGTATTTT; cdr3_aa: CATSTGTSSYTDTQYF; j_call: TRBJ2-3; v_call: TRBV15; clone_size: once; d_call: NA
cdr3_nt: TGTGCCAGCAGCTTTAGCGGGGCGGACACCGGGGAGCTGTTTTTT; cdr3_aa: CASSFSGADTGELFF; j_call: TRBJ2-2; v_call: TRBV7-6; clone_size: NA; d_call: TRBD2
cdr3_nt: TGTGCCAGCAGCTCCCCGACAGGATCAGCCTACGAGCAGTACTTC; cdr3_aa: CASSSPTGSAYEQYF; j_call: TRBJ2-7; v_call: TRBV5-6; clone_size: NA; d_call: NA